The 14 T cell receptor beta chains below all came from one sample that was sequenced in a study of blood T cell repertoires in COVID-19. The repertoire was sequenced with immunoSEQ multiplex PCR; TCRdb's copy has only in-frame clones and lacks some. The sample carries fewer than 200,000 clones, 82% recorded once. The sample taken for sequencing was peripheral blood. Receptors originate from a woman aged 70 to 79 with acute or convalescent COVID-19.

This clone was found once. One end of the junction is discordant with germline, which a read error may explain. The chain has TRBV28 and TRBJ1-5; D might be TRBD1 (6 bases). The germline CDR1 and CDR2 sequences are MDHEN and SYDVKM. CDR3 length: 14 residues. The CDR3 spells CASSFQGPNQPQHF. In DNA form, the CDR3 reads TGTGCCAGCAGTTTTCAGGGGCCCAATCAACCCCAGCATTTT.

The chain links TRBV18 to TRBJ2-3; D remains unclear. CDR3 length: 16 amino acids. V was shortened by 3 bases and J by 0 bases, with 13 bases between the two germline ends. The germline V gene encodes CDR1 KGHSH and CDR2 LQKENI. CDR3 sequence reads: CASSPPAGLSTDTQYF. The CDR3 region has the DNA TGTGCCAGCTCACCCCCTGCAGGTTTGAGCACAGATACGCAGTATTTT. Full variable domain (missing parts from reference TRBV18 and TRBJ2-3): NAGVMQNPRHLVRRRGQEARLRCSPMKGHSHVYWYRQLPEEGLKFMVYLQKENIIDESGMPKERFSAEFPKEGPSILRIQQVVRGDSAAYFCASSPPAGLSTDTQYFGPGTRLTVL.

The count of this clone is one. The CDR3 DNA reads TGTGCCAGCTCACCGAACCAGGGTACTGGAAACACCATATATTTT. Amino acid sequence: CASSPNQGTGNTIYF. The chain joins TRBV18 to TRBJ1-3; tentative D call: TRBD1 (5 bases). The CDR3 is made up of 15 amino acids. The germline V and J ends were trimmed by 3 bases and 2 bases, with 11 bases remaining between them. From germline, CDR1 is KGHSH and CDR2 LQKENI.

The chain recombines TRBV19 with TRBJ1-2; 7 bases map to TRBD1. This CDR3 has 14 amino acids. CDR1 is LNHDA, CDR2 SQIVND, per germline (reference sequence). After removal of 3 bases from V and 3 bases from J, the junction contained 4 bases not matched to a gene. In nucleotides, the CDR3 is TGTGCCAGTAGTATGAGGGACAGATACTATGGCTACACCTTC. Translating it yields CASSMRDRYYGYTF.

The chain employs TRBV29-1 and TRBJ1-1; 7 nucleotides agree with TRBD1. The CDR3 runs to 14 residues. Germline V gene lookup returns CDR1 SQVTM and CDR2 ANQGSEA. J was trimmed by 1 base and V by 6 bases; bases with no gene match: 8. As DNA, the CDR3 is TGCAGCGTAGGGACAGTTCAAGGGAACACTGAAGCTTTCTTT. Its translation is CSVGTVQGNTEAFF. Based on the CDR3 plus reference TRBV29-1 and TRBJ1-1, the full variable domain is SAVISQKPSRDICQRGTSLTIQCQVDSQVTMMFWYRQQPGQSLTLIATANQGSEATYESGFVIDKFPISRPNLTFSTLTVSNMSPEDSSIYLCSVGTVQGNTEAFFGQGTRLTVV.

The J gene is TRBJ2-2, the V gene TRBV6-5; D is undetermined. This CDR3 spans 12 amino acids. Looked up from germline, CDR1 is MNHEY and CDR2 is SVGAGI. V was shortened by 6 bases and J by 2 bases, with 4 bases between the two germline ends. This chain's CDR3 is CASSVNTGELFF. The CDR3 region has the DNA TGTGCCAGCAGCGTTAACACCGGGGAGCTGTTTTTT.

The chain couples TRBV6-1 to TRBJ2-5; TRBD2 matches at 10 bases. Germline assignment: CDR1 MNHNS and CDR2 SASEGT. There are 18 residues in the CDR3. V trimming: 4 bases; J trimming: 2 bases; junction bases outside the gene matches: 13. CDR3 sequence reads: CASSGGALAGAWQETQYF. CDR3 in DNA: TGTGCCAGCAGTGGGGGGGCCCTAGCGGGGGCTTGGCAAGAGACCCAGTACTTC.

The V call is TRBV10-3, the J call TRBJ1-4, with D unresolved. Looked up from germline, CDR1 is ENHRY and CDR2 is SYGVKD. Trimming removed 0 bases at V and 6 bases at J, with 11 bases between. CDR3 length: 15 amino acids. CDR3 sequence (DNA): TGTGCCATCAGTGAGTCGGGTGACACCTATGAAAAACTGTTTTTT. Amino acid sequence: CAISESGDTYEKLFF.

CDR3 region: CASSVQDGYTF. DNA of the CDR3: TGTGCCAGCTCGGTCCAGGATGGCTACACCTTC. This chain connects TRBV2 to TRBJ1-2; D remains ambiguous. The germline V gene encodes CDR1 SNHLY and CDR2 FYNNEI. Trimming removed 8 bases from V and 6 bases from J, with 10 bases in between. There are 11 residues in the CDR3.

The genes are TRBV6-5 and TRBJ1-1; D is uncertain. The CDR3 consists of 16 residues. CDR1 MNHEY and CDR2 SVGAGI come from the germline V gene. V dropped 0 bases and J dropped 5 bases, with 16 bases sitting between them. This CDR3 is CASSYSFESKRTEAFF. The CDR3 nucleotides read TGTGCCAGCAGTTACTCGTTCGAATCCAAGAGGACTGAAGCTTTCTTT.

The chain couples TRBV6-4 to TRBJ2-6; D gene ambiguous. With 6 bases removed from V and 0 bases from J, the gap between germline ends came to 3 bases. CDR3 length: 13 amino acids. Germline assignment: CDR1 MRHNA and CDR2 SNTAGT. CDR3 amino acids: CASRASGANVLTF. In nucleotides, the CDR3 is TGTGCCAGCAGGGCCTCTGGGGCCAACGTCCTGACTTTC.

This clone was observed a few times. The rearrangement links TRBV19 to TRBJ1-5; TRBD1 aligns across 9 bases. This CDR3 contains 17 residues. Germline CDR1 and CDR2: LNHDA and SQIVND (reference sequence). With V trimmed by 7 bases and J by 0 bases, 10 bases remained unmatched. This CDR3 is CASKLTGGLYSNQPQHF. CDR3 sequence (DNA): TGTGCCAGTAAGTTGACAGGGGGATTGTATAGCAATCAGCCCCAGCATTTT. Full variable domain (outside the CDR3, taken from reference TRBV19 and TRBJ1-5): DGGITQSPKYLFRKEGQNVTLSCEQNLNHDAMYWYRQDPGQGLRLIYYSQIVNDFQKGDIAEGYSVSREKKESFPLTVTSAQKNPTAFYLCASKLTGGLYSNQPQHFGDGTRLSIL.

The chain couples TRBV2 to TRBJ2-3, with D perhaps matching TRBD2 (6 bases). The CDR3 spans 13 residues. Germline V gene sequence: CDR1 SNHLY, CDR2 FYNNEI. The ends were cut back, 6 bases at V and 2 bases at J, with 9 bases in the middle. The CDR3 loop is CASSQGLTDTQYF. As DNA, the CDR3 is TGTGCCAGCAGCCAGGGACTCACAGATACGCAGTATTTT.

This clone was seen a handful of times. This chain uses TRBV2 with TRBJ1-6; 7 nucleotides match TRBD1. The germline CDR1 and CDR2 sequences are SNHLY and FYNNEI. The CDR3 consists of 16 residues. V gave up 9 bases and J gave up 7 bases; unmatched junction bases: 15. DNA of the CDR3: TGTGCCAGTCGCCGTTATTCAGGGGGGAGAAATTCACCCCTCCACTTT. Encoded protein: CASRRYSGGRNSPLHF.